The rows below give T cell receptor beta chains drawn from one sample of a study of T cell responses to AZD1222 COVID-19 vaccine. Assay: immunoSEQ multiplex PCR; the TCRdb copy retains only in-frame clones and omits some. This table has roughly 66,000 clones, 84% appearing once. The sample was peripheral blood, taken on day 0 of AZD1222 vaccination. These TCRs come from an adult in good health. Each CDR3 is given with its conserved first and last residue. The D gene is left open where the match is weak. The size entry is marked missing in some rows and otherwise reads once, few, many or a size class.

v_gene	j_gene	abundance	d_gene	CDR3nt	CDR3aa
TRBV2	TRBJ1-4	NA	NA	TGTGCCAGCACCCAGCACACTCTAGGGGGTGAAAAACTGTTTTTT	CASTQHTLGGEKLFF
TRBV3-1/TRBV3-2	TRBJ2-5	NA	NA	TGTGCCAGCAGCCAACAAGACTCCCTAAAAGAGACCCAGTACTTC	CASSQQDSLKETQYF
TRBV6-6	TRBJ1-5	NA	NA	TGTGCCAGCAGTTACGGTCACAATCAGCCCCAGCATTTT	CASSYGHNQPQHF
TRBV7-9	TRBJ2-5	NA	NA	TGTGCCAGCAGCCCGATCCAAGAGACCCAGTACTTC	CASSPIQETQYF
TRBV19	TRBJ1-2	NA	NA	TGTGCCAGTAGTAAAAGCAGGGCTAACTATGGCTACACCTTC	CASSKSRANYGYTF
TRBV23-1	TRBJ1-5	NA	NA	TGCGCCAGCAGTCATGGCTCCACCTGTTCTAGCAATCAGCCCCAGCATTTT	CASSHGSTCSSNQPQHF
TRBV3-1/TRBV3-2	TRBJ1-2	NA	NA	TGTGCCAGCAGCCTAGTTTCTAACTATGGCTACACCTTC	CASSLVSNYGYTF
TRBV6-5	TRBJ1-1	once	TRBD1	TGTGCCAGCAGTTACGTAGCAGGGGGGACTGAAGCTTTCTTT	CASSYVAGGTEAFF
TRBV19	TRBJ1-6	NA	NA	TGTGCCAGTAGTATAGACGACAACGGGAATAATTCACCCCTCCACTTT	CASSIDDNGNNSPLHF
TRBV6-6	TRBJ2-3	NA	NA	TGTGCCAGCATCCCCGCGGGACAAAATACGCAGTATTTT	CASIPAGQNTQYF